Each of the 25 T cell receptor beta chains below was sequenced from the same sample in a study of response to subunit inactivated influenza vaccine. Using its own MiXCR run on the RT-PCR reads, TCRdb lists one record per CDR3 protein. The top ten clones hold over 10% of a sample with more than 450,000 distinct CDR3 sequences, 7.6% of them seen once. This specimen consisted of PBMCs from blood, obtained about 23 months after vaccination. Receptors were obtained from a man aged 50-75 years who received an inactivated influenza vaccine.

This clonotype has at least ten counts. This chain links TRBV29-1 with TRBJ1-5; D unclear. The CDR3 is made up of 13 amino acids. Germline CDR1 and CDR2: SQVTM and ANQGSEA. V lost 4 bases, J lost 0 bases, and 7 bases lay in between. In nucleotides, the CDR3 is TGCAGCGTTGCTGATGATAGCAATCAGCCCCAGCATTTT. This sequence encodes CSVADDSNQPQHF.

The gene calls are TRBV2 and TRBJ2-7; 8 bases map to TRBD1. Germline CDR1 is SNHLY and CDR2 is FYNNEI. This CDR3 spans 15 amino acids. The junction had 12 bases not matched to a gene; V was cut back by 4 bases and J by 7 bases. CDR3 amino acids: CASSVAGGASGEQYF. The CDR3 DNA reads as TGTGCCAGCAGTGTGGCAGGGGGCGCTTCTGGAGAGCAGTACTTC.

The V call is TRBV12-3 or TRBV12-4, the J call TRBJ1-2; D gene unclear. The CDR3 is 13 amino acids. Trimming shortened V by 3 bases and J by 4 bases, and 9 bases separated the two germline ends. CDR3 nucleotides: TGTGCCAGCAGTTTCCTCGCGCTCTATGGCTACACCTTC. Translated: CASSFLALYGYTF.

This clonotype was observed many times. This chain links TRBV11-1 with TRBJ2-2; D is tentatively TRBD1 or TRBD2 (5 bases each). Germline CDR1 is SGHAT and CDR2 is FQDESV (reference sequence). The V end lost 3 bases, the J end lost 3 bases, and 20 bases lay between the germline ends. This CDR3 has 18 residues. DNA for the CDR3: TGTGCCAGCAGCTTGTCCCGGTGGAATGGGGGATACACCGGGGAGCTGTTTTTT. Translated: CASSLSRWNGGYTGELFF.

The table lists this clonotype with many counts. This sequence joins TRBV11-2 and TRBJ1-4, with D uncertain. The length of the CDR3 is 17 residues. Trimming shortened V by 1 base and J by 7 bases, and 19 bases separated the two germline ends. Looked up from germline, CDR1 is SGHAT and CDR2 is FQNNGV. CDR3 amino acids: CASSLVSGPKGSEKLFF. The DNA of the CDR3 is TGTGCCAGCAGCTTAGTATCCGGGCCAAAAGGGAGTGAAAAACTGTTTTTT.

V and J are TRBV6-5 and TRBJ2-4, with a weak D call TRBD2 (6 bases). This CDR3 is built from 12 residues. Germline CDR1 is MNHEY and CDR2 is SVGAGI. The V gene lost 8 bases and the J gene lost 8 bases, with 13 bases spanning the gap. This chain's CDR3 is CASGRSGYIQYF. The CDR3 nucleotides read TGTGCCAGCGGGAGGTCAGGGTACATTCAGTACTTC.

This clonotype was detected ten times or more. The chain is built from TRBV6-1 and TRBJ2-7, with TRBD1 matching over 10 bases. The CDR3 has 14 amino acids. Germline CDR1 and CDR2: MNHNS and SASEGT. Trimming removed 6 bases from V and 1 base from J; junction bases left unmatched: 3. CDR3 in DNA: TGTGCCAGCAGCACGGGACAGGGGTCCTACGAGCAGTACTTC. Amino acids: CASSTGQGSYEQYF.

This clonotype appeared many times. The chain has TRBV9 and TRBJ2-2; D gene uncertain. Germline lookup yields CDR1 SGDLS and CDR2 YYNGEE. The CDR3 is 15 residues long. V shed 4 bases and J shed 1 base, with 11 bases lying between them. This CDR3 is CASSPQGRNTGELFF. As DNA, the CDR3 is TGTGCCAGCAGCCCACAAGGACGGAACACCGGGGAGCTGTTTTTT.

This clonotype was picked up many times. The rearrangement uses TRBV29-1 and TRBJ2-3, with TRBD1 identical over 10 bases. The germline gives CDR1 SQVTM, CDR2 ANQGSEA. V gave up 7 bases and J gave up 3 bases; unmatched junction bases: 13. The CDR3 has 16 amino acids. The CDR3 nucleotides read TGCAGCGCCAAAGGGTCGGGACAGGGGAGTACAGATACGCAGTATTTT. Translating gives CSAKGSGQGSTDTQYF.

This rearrangement joins TRBV14 to TRBJ1-1; 10 nucleotides match TRBD1. Trimming cost V 6 bases and J 2 bases; bases outside gene matches: 9. In germline, CDR1 is SGHDN, CDR2 FVKESK. This CDR3 contains 16 residues. The CDR3 DNA reads as TGTGCCAGCAGTATGGGACAGGGGAAAACTAACACTGAAGCTTTCTTT. Protein sequence: CASSMGQGKTNTEAFF.

There are a few counts of this clonotype. The chain employs TRBV6-2 or TRBV6-3 and TRBJ2-2; D is unclear. Trimming removed 3 bases from V and 9 bases from J, with 23 bases in between. The germline gives CDR1 MNHEY, CDR2 SVGEGT. CDR3 length: 17 amino acids. CDR3 sequence: CASSYSRTTLSSRELFF. The DNA of the CDR3 is TGTGCCAGCAGTTATTCTAGAACAACACTATCCAGCAGGGAGCTGTTTTTT.

This clonotype was detected only a few times. The chain is built from TRBV11-3 and TRBJ2-3; 10 bases align to TRBD2. The trim removed 5 bases at V and 4 bases at J, leaving 6 bases unmatched. Germline assignment: CDR1 SGHNT and CDR2 YENEEA. This CDR3 region has 15 residues. The CDR3 is CASSPSGSWPDTQYF. The CDR3 DNA sequence: TGTGCCAGCAGCCCTAGCGGGAGTTGGCCAGATACGCAGTATTTT.

This clonotype was counted between two and nine times. This sequence joins TRBV5-1 and TRBJ2-3; D is uncertain. The germline V gene encodes CDR1 SGHRS and CDR2 YFSETQ. The V and J ends lost 0 bases and 4 bases respectively, with 9 bases between them. The CDR3 extends over 14 amino acids. The CDR3 here is CASSLAPGADTQYF. The DNA of the CDR3 is TGCGCCAGCAGCTTGGCCCCGGGTGCAGATACGCAGTATTTT.

This clonotype was seen only a few times. The chain carries TRBV3-1 and TRBJ1-6; D not resolved. This CDR3 is 15 amino acids long. From germline, CDR1 is LGHDT and CDR2 YNNKEL (reference sequence). V lost 4 bases to trimming and J lost 2 bases, with 9 bases between them. CDR3: CASSPTETYNSPLHF. For the CDR3, the DNA is TGTGCCAGCAGCCCTACGGAGACCTATAATTCACCCCTCCACTTT.

Many counts were recorded for this clonotype. The chain's CDR3 is CASSRHLRGGNTEAFF. DNA for the CDR3: TGTGCCAGCAGCCGACACCTCAGGGGTGGGAACACTGAAGCTTTCTTT. The V gene is TRBV4-2, the J gene TRBJ1-1, with D perhaps matching TRBD1 (6 bases). The V end was cut by 4 bases, the J end by 1 base, with 16 bases between. The CDR3 is made up of 16 amino acids. Germline V gene sequence: CDR1 LGHNA, CDR2 YNFKEQ.

V and J are TRBV28 and TRBJ2-3; no definite D call. Germline loops: CDR1 MDHEN, CDR2 SYDVKM. The CDR3 loop spans 17 amino acids. V lost 7 bases and J lost 2, with 22 bases in between. CDR3: CASTHLPLTILTDTQYF. The CDR3 region has the DNA TGTGCCAGCACCCACTTGCCACTAACTATTCTCACAGATACGCAGTATTTT.

This clonotype was counted only a few times. This rearrangement joins TRBV9 to TRBJ2-7; D is unclear. Per germline, CDR1 SGDLS and CDR2 YYNGEE. The length of the CDR3 is 17 residues. The germline V and J ends were trimmed by 2 bases and 2 bases, with 20 bases remaining between them. CDR3 nucleotides: TGTGCCAGCAGCGTCCTCCTCACCTCAGCCTGTACCTACGAGCAGTACTTC. It encodes CASSVLLTSACTYEQYF.

This clonotype was observed a handful of times. The CDR3, as DNA: TGTGCCAGCTCACCACCGGTGGGACCCTACGAGCAGTACTTC. Translation: CASSPPVGPYEQYF. This chain joins TRBV18 and TRBJ2-7; D is possibly TRBD1 or TRBD2 (5 bases each). This CDR3 has 14 residues. Germline V gene lookup returns CDR1 KGHSH and CDR2 LQKENI. V lost 0 bases to trimming and J lost 2 bases, with 8 bases between them.

In this sample, this clonotype turned up many times. This chain joins TRBV2 and TRBJ2-2, with a weak D call TRBD1 (6 bases). Germline CDR1 and CDR2: SNHLY and FYNNEI. V was clipped by 6 bases and J by 0 bases, with 11 bases between them. This CDR3 has 15 amino acids. The CDR3 region is CASSRDTPNTGELFF. The CDR3 region has the DNA TGTGCCAGCAGCAGGGACACCCCGAACACCGGGGAGCTGTTTTTT. Full variable domain (outside the CDR3, taken from reference TRBV2 and TRBJ2-2): EPEVTQTPSHQVTQMGQEVILRCVPISNHLYFYWYRQILGQKVEFLVSFYNNEISEKSEIFDDQFSVERPDGSNFTLKIRSTKLEDSAMYFCASSRDTPNTGELFFGEGSRLTVL.

This clonotype was recorded many times. The chain links TRBV4-3 to TRBJ2-2; D perhaps matches TRBD2 (5 bases). Looked up from germline, CDR1 is LGHNA and CDR2 is YSLEER. The CDR3 covers 14 residues. V dropped 1 base and J dropped 6 bases, with 9 bases sitting between them. CDR3 nucleotide sequence: TGCGCCAGCAGCCAAGGAGGGTCGGCCGGGGAGCTGTTTTTT. This encodes CASSQGGSAGELFF.

There are a few counts of this clonotype. The chain couples TRBV20-1 to TRBJ2-2; D is ambiguous. V lost 6 bases, J lost 5 bases, and 10 bases lay in between. Germline values: CDR1 DFQATT, CDR2 SNEGSKA (reference sequence). The CDR3 totals 12 residues. CDR3 sequence reads: CSAGQGTGELFF. The DNA for the CDR3 is TGCAGTGCAGGGCAAGGTACCGGGGAGCTGTTTTTT.

This clonotype turned up a few times. This chain uses TRBV24-1 with TRBJ2-2; 8 bases agree with TRBD1. Looked up from germline, CDR1 is KGHDR and CDR2 is SFDVKD. With V trimmed by 5 bases and J by 6 bases, 1 base remained unmatched. The CDR3 spans 13 residues. DNA of the CDR3: TGTGCCACCAGTGGACAGGGGCCCGGGGAGCTGTTTTTT. This codes for CATSGQGPGELFF.

This clonotype was seen only a few times. The rearrangement joins TRBV27 to TRBJ2-7, with D tentatively TRBD2 (5 bases). V was trimmed by 5 bases and J by 0 bases, leaving 14 bases between them. This CDR3 has 15 amino acids. CDR1 and CDR2 from the germline V gene are MNHEY and SMNVEV (reference sequence). CDR3 bases: TGTGCCAGCAGTCTGACCGGGGTGAGCTCCTACGAGCAGTACTTC. Protein: CASSLTGVSSYEQYF.

The chain links TRBV20-1 to TRBJ2-5, with a possible D match to TRBD2 (6 bases). The germline CDR1 and CDR2 sequences are DFQATT and SNEGSKA (reference sequence). This CDR3 contains 13 residues. V was cut by 0 bases and J by 7 bases, with 12 bases left in between. The CDR3 loop is CSARDGGLGTQYF. The CDR3 DNA is TGCAGTGCTAGAGACGGGGGTTTAGGGACCCAGTACTTC.

This clonotype has more than one count but fewer than ten. The V and J genes are TRBV7-8 and TRBJ2-4, with a weak D call TRBD2 (6 bases). Germline CDR1 is SGHVS and CDR2 is FQNEAQ. The CDR3 consists of 19 residues. Trimming took 0 bases from V and 0 from J, leaving 18 bases between them. The CDR3 DNA sequence: TGTGCCAGCAGCTTAGCTGGAGGGGTGAGCTATCTAGCCAAAAACATTCAGTACTTC. It encodes CASSLAGGVSYLAKNIQYF.